Sequencing of this TCR beta chain was carried out in a study of metastatic and nonmetastatic thyroid tumors. There were no patients who had received any treatment before thyroid surgery. TCRdb re-clonotyped the PCR reads via MiXCR. The top ten clones hold approximately 3% of a sample with 50,000 or so clones, approximately 17% of them seen once. This clone was recorded many times. Within the sample, other DNA sequences also encode this same CDR3. Sequencing was carried out using blood. The source of this sequence is a female donor with papillary thyroid cancer or a benign thyroid nodule (not recorded which). Some clones in this sample may be carry-over from other donors' samples.

CDR3 region: CATSDSNFVETQYF. CDR3 nucleotide sequence: TGTGCCACCAGTGATTCCAACTTCGTGGAGACCCAGTACTTC. The chain joins TRBV24-1 to TRBJ2-5; D remains unclear. Trimming took off 2 bases at V and 5 bases at J, with 11 bases between the two ends. This CDR3 spans 14 amino acids. CDR1 KGHDR and CDR2 SFDVKD come from the germline V gene.